This T cell receptor (beta chain) came from a study of PD-1 blockade in classical Hodgkin lymphoma. Whole-study findings and limits: Complete responders showed a baseline diversity that resembled the diversity of newly diagnosed patients. CD4+ TCR diversity, unlike CD8+, climbed significantly by C4D1. Some patients started nivolumab under 1 year after ASCT, and they were excluded.

This table comes from immunoSEQ multiplex PCR, and its TCRdb copy is limited to in-frame clones, with some not included. This table holds 20,000 to 25,000 clones, approximately 69% found once. Of note for this clone: The antigen is unknown.

Following autologous stem cell transplantation, relapse occurred in every patient, and exposure to brentuximab vedotin varied. The best responses consisted of complete response, partial response or progressive disease. CDR3 length: 14 residues. The V gene's germline CDR1 is SNHLY and CDR2 FYNNEI. V was clipped by 2 bases and J by 3 bases; unmatched bases: 3. This specimen consisted of peripheral blood mononuclear cells (PBMCs), obtained at baseline. This sequence joins TRBV2 and TRBJ1-2; 7 nucleotides line up with TRBD1. The source is a human donor with classical Hodgkin lymphoma. The CDR3, as DNA: TGTGCCAGCAGTGAATCAGGGGGGTACTATGGCTACACCTTC. Its translation: CASSESGGYYGYTF. The complete variable domain, with remaining parts taken from reference TRBV2 and TRBJ1-2, reads EPEVTQTPSHQVTQMGQEVILRCVPISNHLYFYWYRQILGQKVEFLVSFYNNEISEKSEIFDDQFSVERPDGSNFTLKIRSTKLEDSAMYFCASSESGGYYGYTFGSGTRLTVV.